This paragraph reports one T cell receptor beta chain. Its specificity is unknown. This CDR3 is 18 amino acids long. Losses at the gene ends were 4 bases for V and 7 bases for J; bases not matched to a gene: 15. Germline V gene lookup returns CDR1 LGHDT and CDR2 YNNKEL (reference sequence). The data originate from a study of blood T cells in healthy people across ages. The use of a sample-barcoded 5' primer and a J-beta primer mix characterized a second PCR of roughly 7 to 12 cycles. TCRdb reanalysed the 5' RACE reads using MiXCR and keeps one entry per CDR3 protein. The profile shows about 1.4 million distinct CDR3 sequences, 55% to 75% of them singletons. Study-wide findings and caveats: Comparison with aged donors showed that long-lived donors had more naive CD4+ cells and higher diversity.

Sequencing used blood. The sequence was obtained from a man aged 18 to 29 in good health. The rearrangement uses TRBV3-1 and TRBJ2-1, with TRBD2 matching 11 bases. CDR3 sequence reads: CASSPTYPGTSGGNEQFF. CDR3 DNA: TGTGCCAGCAGCCCAACCTATCCCGGGACTAGCGGTGGGAATGAGCAGTTCTTC.